Below, one T cell receptor (beta chain) is given with its context. In blood CD8+ and CD4+ T cells, TCR beta underwent sequencing. Controls comprised healthy donors matched for age and sex. This sample is part of a study of CD8 T cells in Susac syndrome. Germline values: CDR1 SGDLS, CDR2 YYNGEE. Trimming took off 4 bases at V and 7 bases at J, with 21 bases between the two ends. The CDR3 sequence is 16 residues long. Reverse transcription used about 0.45 to 1 ug RNA and random hexamers. Multiplex immunoSEQ PCR targeted 54 Vbeta and 13 Jbeta TCR beta segments. TCRdb fed the immunoSEQ multiplex PCR reads into MiXCR, producing one record per CDR3 protein. Among approximately 110,000 distinct CDR3 sequences listed, roughly 95% were seen once.

The chain recombines TRBV9 with TRBJ2-1; possibly TRBD1 or TRBD2 for D (5 bases each). Sequencing used CD4+ T cells from PBMCs. This TCR came from a human donor in good health. CDR3: CASSTRVGRMINEQFF. The DNA of the CDR3 is TGTGCCAGCAGCACCAGGGTAGGGAGAATGATTAATGAGCAGTTCTTC.